This T cell receptor beta chain was profiled in a study of beta chain features in type 1 diabetes. Across the study: Cells sorted and examined across all samples totaled 85 million to 130 million.

Purity of each sorted population was above 95%. This clone was recorded a few times. Its target is unknown. Study-level findings and limits: Moderately but significantly shorter TCRB CDR3s were found in Type 1 diabetes patients in all four CD4+ subsets. Junctions at VDJ sites from type 1 diabetes patients had fewer insertions and more deletions.

What was sequenced were expressed TCRB transcripts, since all of the isolated RNA had been reverse transcribed. Clones were read by immunoSEQ multiplex PCR, and TCRdb kept only the in-frame ones, dropping some. The repertoire holds a few hundred thousand clones, approximately 16% seen once, with about 0.092% in the top ten. Source material: naive CD4+ T cells from blood. This TCR derives from a man aged 30 to 39 with type 1 diabetes.

The CDR3 region is CANGQGQETQYF. CDR3 in DNA: TGTGCCAATGGACAAGGCCAAGAGACCCAGTACTTC. The rearrangement links TRBV10-3 to TRBJ2-5; a possible D gene is TRBD1 (5 bases). This CDR3 region has 12 residues. Per germline, CDR1 ENHRY and CDR2 SYGVKD. V lost 10 bases, J lost 1 base, and 10 bases lay in between.